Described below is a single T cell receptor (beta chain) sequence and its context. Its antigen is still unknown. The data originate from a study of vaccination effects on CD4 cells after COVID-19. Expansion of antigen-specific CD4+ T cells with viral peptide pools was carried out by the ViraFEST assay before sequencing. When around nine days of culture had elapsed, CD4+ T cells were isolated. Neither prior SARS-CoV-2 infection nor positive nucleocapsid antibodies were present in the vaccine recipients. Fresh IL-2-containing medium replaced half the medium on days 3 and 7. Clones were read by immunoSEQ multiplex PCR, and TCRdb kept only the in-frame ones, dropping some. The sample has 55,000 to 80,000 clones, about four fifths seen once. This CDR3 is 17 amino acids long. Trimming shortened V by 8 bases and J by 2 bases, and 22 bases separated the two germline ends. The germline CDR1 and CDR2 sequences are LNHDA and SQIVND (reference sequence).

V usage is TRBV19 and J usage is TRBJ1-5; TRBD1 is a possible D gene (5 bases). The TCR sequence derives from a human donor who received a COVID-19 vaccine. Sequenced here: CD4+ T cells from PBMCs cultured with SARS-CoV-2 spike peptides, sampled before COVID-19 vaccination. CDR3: CASEGRVSELGNQPQHF. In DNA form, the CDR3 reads TGTGCCAGTGAGGGCAGGGTATCCGAGCTGGGCAATCAGCCCCAGCATTTT.